This T cell receptor (beta chain) appears in the sequencing data of a study of blood T cell repertoires in COVID-19 (dated by TCRdb to 2018 to 2020). With respect to the entire study: Samples from collaborators originated in the United States, Italy and Spain and spanned both the acute and convalescent phases of COVID-19. HLA class I and class II types, where available, came from metadata supplied by the sample provider rather than from assay-based typing. The sample metadata nearly always contained a de-identified subject ID, COVID-19 status, age in years and sex. Subjects who had been exposed to COVID-19, were actively infected with it, or had recovered from it provided the deeply sampled blood TCRbeta repertoires that made up the dataset. Samples came from the ongoing ImmuneRACE study (first 160 participants) plus 1,254 subjects from 6 global collaborators. A freely available public database, intended as a resource for researchers studying the immune response to SARS-CoV-2, is where the repertoires were released. The material from the prospective study consisted of cDNA or gDNA derived from T cells, B-cell-depleted T cells, or PBMCs. Here is what the overall study found, with its caveats: How much clinical and demographic metadata was included differed by source and by participant, and the metadata was provided uncurated.

With respect to this clone: What this receptor recognizes is not known. No clone much larger than this one lies a single base away; base qualities are absent.

CDR3 length: 14 amino acids, cysteine to phenylalanine. Only the CDR3 DNA is retained, 42 bases long and in frame from the first base. V and J are truncated by 2 bases and 4 bases respectively, leaving an intervening sequence of 11 bases. Taken from the germline V gene (reference sequence), the CDR1 and CDR2 loops are SEHNR and FQNEAQ. A second Seattle source provided samples from volunteer blood donors who had recovered from COVID-19. Each collaborating institution followed its own protocols to collect whole blood in K2EDTA tubes. For TCRbeta analysis, collaborator samples were shipped as frozen whole blood, as isolated PBMCs, or as DNA extracted from either sample type. The immunoSEQ Assay, a bias-controlled multiplex PCR, was used to amplify TCRbeta CDR3 regions from genomic DNA. The original pipeline was this. Nucleated cell counts per sample were estimated from amplification of reference gene primers within the assay. To quantify the absolute abundance of each unique TCRbeta CDR3 rearrangement, sequence reads were collapsed and filtered. For each sample, productive Simpson clonality was calculated as the square root of Simpson's diversity index across productive rearrangements. This is the immuneACCESS table as TCRdb keeps it, with only in-frame sequences that have V and J called. A part of the clones is gone; compared with another copy, unresolved V genes explain less than half, and the rest is unexplained. That table is the source of V, J and clone size, and D and trimming were worked out from the DNA. The sample table shows about 260,000 clones, and 87% are seen once. The ten largest clones take up over 1.2% of the sample.

Sample: peripheral blood. The rearranged chain carries TRBV7-9 and TRBJ1-2, with the D gene call left open. The origin of this receptor is a woman in her thirties or forties who had recovered from COVID-19. The nucleotide sequence reads as follows: TGTGCCAGCAGCTTATCGGGGATAGGCTATGGCTACACCTTC. Its amino acids are CASSLSGIGYGYTF.